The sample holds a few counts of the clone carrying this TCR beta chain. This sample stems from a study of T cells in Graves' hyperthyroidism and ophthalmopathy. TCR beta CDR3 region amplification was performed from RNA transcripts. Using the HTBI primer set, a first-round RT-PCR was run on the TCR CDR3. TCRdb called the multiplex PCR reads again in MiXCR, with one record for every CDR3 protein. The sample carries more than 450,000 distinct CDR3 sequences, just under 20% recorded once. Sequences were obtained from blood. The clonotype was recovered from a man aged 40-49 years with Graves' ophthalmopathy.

Here the CDR3 DNA reads TGCGCCAGCAGCTTGCAGTGGGGCCAGTTGAATGAGCAGTTCTTC. It specifies CASSLQWGQLNEQFF. J is TRBJ2-1 and V is TRBV5-1, with a tentative D call TRBD1 (5 bases). The CDR3 extends over 15 amino acids. V lost 1 base, J lost 7 bases, and 15 bases lay in between. CDR1 and CDR2 from the germline V gene are SGHRS and YFSETQ.